The present TCR beta chain was sequenced within a study of cytomegalovirus exposure and HLA in healthy donors. Study-level background: As released early, the data held about 85 million unique TCRs from HLA-typed donors.

The V gene's germline CDR1 is LGHNA and CDR2 YNFKEQ. CDR3 length equals 12 residues. The germline V and J ends were trimmed by 3 bases and 4 bases, with 5 bases remaining between them. The PCR had 60 Vbeta and 13 Jbeta primers. The assay was immunoSEQ multiplex PCR, and TCRdb's table has in-frame clones only and misses some. The data hold about 60,000 clones, with around 79% observed a single time. This receptor was identified in a female donor in good health and CMV-seronegative. The sample taken for sequencing was PBMCs. V and J are TRBV4-2 and TRBJ2-3; unclear D gene. The CDR3 loop is CASSHAADTQYF. DNA for the CDR3: TGTGCCAGCAGCCATGCGGCAGATACGCAGTATTTT.